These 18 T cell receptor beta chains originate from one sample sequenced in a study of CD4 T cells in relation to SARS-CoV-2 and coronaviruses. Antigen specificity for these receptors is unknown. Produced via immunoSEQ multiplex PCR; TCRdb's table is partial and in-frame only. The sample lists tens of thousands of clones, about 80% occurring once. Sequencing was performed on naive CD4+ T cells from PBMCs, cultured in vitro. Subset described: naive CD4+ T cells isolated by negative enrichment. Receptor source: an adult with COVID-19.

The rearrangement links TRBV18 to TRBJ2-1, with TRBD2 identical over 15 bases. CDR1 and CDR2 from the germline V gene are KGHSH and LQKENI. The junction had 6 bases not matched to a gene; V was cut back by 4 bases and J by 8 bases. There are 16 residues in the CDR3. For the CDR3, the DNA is TGTGCCAGCTCACTCCCGGGACTAGCGGGAGGCTATGAGCAGTTCTTC. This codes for CASSLPGLAGGYEQFF.

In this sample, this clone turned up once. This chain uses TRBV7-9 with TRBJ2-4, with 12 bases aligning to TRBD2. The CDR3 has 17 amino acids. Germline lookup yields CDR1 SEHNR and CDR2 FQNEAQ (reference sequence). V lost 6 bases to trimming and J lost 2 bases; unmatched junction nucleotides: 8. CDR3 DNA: TGTGCCAGCAGTCGGCGACTAGCGGGAGCGTCCAAAAACATTCAGTACTTC. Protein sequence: CASSRRLAGASKNIQYF. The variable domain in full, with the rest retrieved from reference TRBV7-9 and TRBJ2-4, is DTGVSQNPRHKITKRGQNVTFRCDPISEHNRLYWYRQTLGQGPEFLTYFQNEAQLEKSRLLSDRFSAERPKGSFSTLEIQRTEQGDSAMYLCASSRRLAGASKNIQYFGAGTRLSVL.

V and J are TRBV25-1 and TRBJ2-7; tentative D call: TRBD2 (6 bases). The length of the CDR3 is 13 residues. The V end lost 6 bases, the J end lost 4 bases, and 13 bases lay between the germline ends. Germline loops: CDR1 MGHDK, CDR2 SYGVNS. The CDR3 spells CASSTGALYEQYF. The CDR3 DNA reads TGTGCCAGCAGCACGGGAGCCCTTTACGAGCAGTACTTC.

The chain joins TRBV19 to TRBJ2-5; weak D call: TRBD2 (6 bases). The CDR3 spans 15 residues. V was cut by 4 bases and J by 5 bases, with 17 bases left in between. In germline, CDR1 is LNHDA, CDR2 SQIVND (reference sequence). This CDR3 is CASSNPGEVRETQYF. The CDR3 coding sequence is TGTGCCAGTAGTAATCCGGGAGAGGTTCGGGAGACCCAGTACTTC.

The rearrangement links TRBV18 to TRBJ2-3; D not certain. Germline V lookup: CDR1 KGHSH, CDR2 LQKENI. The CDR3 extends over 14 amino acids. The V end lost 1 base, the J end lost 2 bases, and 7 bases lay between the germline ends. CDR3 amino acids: CASSPRANTDTQYF. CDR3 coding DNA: TGTGCCAGCTCACCACGGGCCAACACAGATACGCAGTATTTT.

The CDR3 region has the DNA TGCGCCAGCAGCTCCCTCGCCAGCGGGAGGGCCGCTGCCAACAATGAGCAGTTCTTC. This gives the protein CASSSLASGRAAANNEQFF. The chain carries TRBV5-1 and TRBJ2-1; 10 bases line up with TRBD2. V was pared by 3 bases and J by 5 bases, with 17 bases of the junction left unmatched. Germline CDR1 is SGHRS and CDR2 is YFSETQ. CDR3 size: 19 residues.

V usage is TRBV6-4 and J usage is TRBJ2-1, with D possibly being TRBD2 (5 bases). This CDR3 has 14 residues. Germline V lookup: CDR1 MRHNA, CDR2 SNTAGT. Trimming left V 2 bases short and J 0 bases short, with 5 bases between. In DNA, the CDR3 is TGTGCCAGCAGTGACGGGAGCTCCTACAATGAGCAGTTCTTC. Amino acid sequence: CASSDGSSYNEQFF.

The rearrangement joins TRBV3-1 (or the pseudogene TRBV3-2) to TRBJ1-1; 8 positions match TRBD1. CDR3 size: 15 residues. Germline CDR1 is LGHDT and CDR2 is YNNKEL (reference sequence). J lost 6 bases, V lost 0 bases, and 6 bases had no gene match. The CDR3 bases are TGTGCCAGCAGCCAAGATGCAGGGGGCGTCGCTGAAGCTTTCTTT. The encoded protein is CASSQDAGGVAEAFF.

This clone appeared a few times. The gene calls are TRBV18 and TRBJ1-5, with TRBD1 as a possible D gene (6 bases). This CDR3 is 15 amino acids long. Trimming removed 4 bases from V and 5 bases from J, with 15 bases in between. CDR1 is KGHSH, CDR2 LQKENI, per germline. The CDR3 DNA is TGTGCCAGCTCACTGGGACAACGCCCCGATCAGCCCCAGCATTTT. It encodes CASSLGQRPDQPQHF. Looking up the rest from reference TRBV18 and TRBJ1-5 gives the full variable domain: NAGVMQNPRHLVRRRGQEARLRCSPMKGHSHVYWYRQLPEEGLKFMVYLQKENIIDESGMPKERFSAEFPKEGPSILRIQQVVRGDSAAYFCASSLGQRPDQPQHFGDGTRLSIL.

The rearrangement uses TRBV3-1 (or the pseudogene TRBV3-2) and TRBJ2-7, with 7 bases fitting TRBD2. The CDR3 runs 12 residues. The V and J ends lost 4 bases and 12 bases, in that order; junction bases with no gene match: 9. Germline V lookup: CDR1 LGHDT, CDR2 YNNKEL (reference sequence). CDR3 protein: CASSLVGGFRYF. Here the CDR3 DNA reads TGTGCCAGCAGCCTGGTCGGGGGGTTTCGGTACTTC.

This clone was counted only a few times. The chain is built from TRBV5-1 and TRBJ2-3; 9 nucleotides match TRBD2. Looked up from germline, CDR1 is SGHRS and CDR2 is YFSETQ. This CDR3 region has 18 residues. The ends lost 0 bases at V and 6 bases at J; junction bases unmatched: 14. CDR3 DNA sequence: TGCGCCAGCAGCTTGGTTTTCGGGACTAGCCAGGGAGGGGATACGCAGTATTTT. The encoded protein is CASSLVFGTSQGGDTQYF.

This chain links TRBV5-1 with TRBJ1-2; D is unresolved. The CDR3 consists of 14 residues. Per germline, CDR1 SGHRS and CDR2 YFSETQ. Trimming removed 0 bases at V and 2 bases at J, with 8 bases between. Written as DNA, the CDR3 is TGCGCCAGCAGCTTGGAGGGCAGCAACTATGGCTACACCTTC. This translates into CASSLEGSNYGYTF. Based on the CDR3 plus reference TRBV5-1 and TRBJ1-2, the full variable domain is KAGVTQTPRYLIKTRGQQVTLSCSPISGHRSVSWYQQTPGQGLQFLFEYFSETQRNKGNFPGRFSGRQFSNSRSEMNVSTLELGDSALYLCASSLEGSNYGYTFGSGTRLTVV.

The CDR3 DNA reads TGTGCCAGTAGTGTTACAGGGGTTCAGCCCCAGCATTTT. Amino acids: CASSVTGVQPQHF. The rearrangement joins TRBV19 to TRBJ1-5; 7 bases align to TRBD1. Germline values: CDR1 LNHDA, CDR2 SQIVND (reference sequence). V lost 5 bases and J lost 6; bases outside the gene matches: 4. This CDR3 spans 13 amino acids.

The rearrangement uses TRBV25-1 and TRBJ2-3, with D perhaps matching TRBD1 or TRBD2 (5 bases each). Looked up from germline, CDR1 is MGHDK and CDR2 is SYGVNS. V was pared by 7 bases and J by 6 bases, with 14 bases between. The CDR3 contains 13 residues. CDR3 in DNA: TGTGCCAGCATATTCCCCGGGACGGATACGCAGTATTTT. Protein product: CASIFPGTDTQYF.

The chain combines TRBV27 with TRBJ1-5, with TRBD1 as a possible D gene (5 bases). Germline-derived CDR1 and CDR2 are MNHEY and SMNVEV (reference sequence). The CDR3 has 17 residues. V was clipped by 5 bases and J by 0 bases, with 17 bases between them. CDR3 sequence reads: CASSRTLEGYSNQPQHF. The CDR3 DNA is TGTGCCAGCAGTAGGACACTGGAAGGCTATAGCAATCAGCCCCAGCATTTT.

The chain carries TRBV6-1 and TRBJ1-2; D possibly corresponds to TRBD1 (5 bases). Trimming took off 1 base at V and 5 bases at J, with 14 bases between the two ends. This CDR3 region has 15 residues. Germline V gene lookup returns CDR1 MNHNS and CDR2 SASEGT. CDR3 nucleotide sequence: TGTGCCAGCAGTGAAGGGTGGGACGGAATATATGGCTACACCTTC. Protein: CASSEGWDGIYGYTF.

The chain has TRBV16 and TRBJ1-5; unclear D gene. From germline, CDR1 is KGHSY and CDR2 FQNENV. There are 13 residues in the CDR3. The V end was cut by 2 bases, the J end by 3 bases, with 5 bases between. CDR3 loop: CASSQQVNQPQHF. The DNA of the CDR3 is TGTGCCAGCAGCCAACAGGTCAATCAGCCCCAGCATTTT.

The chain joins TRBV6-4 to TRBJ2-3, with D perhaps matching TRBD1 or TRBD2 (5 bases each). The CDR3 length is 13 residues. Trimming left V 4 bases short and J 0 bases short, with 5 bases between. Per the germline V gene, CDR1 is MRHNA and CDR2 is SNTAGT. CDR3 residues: CASSGDSTDTQYF. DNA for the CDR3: TGTGCCAGCAGTGGGGACAGCACAGATACGCAGTATTTT.